This TCR beta chain is drawn from a study of blood T cell repertoires in COVID-19. Across the study: Whether acute or convalescent, the COVID-19 samples came from the United States, Italy and Spain. PBMCs, B-cell-depleted T cells, or T cells provided the cDNA or gDNA that made up the material.

In the study's own analysis: Amplification with reference gene primers provided the estimates of nucleated cell counts. The protocol was immunoSEQ multiplex PCR, while the TCRdb copy is restricted to in-frame clones and leaves out a portion. The D gene and trimming were derived from the DNA, and the V and J assignments and clone size from that table. The sample carries over 95,000 clones, 81% recorded once. Sequenced material: peripheral blood. The TCR sequence derives from a man between 50 and 59 years old with acute or convalescent COVID-19.

CDR3 bases: TGTGCCAGCATCCTCCAGGGCACAGATACGCAGTATTTT. Amino acids: CASILQGTDTQYF. This chain uses TRBV11-1 with TRBJ2-3; D gene uncertain. Germline V gene lookup returns CDR1 SGHAT and CDR2 FQDESV (reference sequence). This CDR3 has 13 amino acids. V was clipped by 7 bases and J by 1 base, with 9 bases between them.